Included here is one TCR beta chain sequence, with context. In the original workflow: How many nucleated cells were present was estimated from reference gene primer amplification. The table came from immunoSEQ multiplex PCR; TCRdb's copy has only in-frame clones and leaves some out. The V and J calls and clone size are taken from that table; D and trimming were inferred from the DNA. The sample includes some 34,000 clones, more than 70% of them seen just once. V was pared by 4 bases and J by 5 bases, with 7 bases of the junction left unmatched. The CDR3 totals 15 residues. The germline CDR1 and CDR2 sequences are LNHDA and SQIVND (reference sequence). The source of the sample is a study of blood T cell repertoires in COVID-19. Across the study: From T cells, B-cell-depleted T cells, or PBMCs came the material, which was cDNA or gDNA.

The sequenced sample was peripheral blood. This TCR was sampled from a human donor in a cohort sampled during active COVID-19. The chain is built from TRBV19 and TRBJ2-1, with TRBD2 matching 8 bases. Written as DNA, the CDR3 is TGTGCCAGTAGTACCGGGACTAGTAGCCACAATGAGCAGTTCTTC. Protein: CASSTGTSSHNEQFF.